This is a list of T cell receptor beta chains from one sample in a study of blood T cells in healthy people across ages. TCRdb reprocessed the 5' RACE reads with MiXCR, giving one entry per CDR3 protein. The sample holds roughly 1,700,000 distinct CDR3 sequences, under 30% seen once. Sequencing was carried out using blood. These receptors all come from a woman aged 25 to 39 in good health. CDR3s include the opening cysteine and the closing phenylalanine or tryptophan. The D gene is left open where the match is weak. Rows give clone size only sometimes, using once, few, many, or a class for an expanded clone.

d_call	v_call	j_call	clone_size	cdr3_aa	cdr3_nt
-	TRBV21-1	TRBJ1-5	-	CASSSYRSNQPQHF	TGTGCCAGCAGCAGTTACAGGTCCAATCAGCCCCAGCATTTT
-	TRBV19	TRBJ2-3	-	CASIPQTTKSTDTQYF	TGTGCCAGTATCCCCCAGACGACAAAAAGCACAGATACGCAGTATTTT
-	TRBV4-1	TRBJ1-2	-	CARSRLPDSSNYGYTF	TGCGCCCGCAGCCGTCTCCCTGACAGTTCTAACTATGGCTACACCTTC
TRBD2	TRBV20-1	TRBJ2-3	-	CIPAGGRTDTQYF	TGCATCCCGGCGGGGGGCCGGACAGATACGCAGTATTTT
-	TRBV5-1	TRBJ2-3	many	CASSLEANSDTQYF	TGCGCCAGCAGCTTGGAAGCGAATTCAGATACGCAGTATTTT
TRBD1	TRBV5-1	TRBJ1-5	-	CASKETGNSNQPQHF	TGCGCCAGCAAAGAGACAGGGAATAGCAATCAGCCCCAGCATTTT
TRBD2	TRBV4-3	TRBJ2-2	-	CASSPLAGTGELFF	TGCGCCAGCAGCCCACTAGCGGGAACCGGGGAGCTGTTTTTT
-	TRBV5-1	TRBJ2-3	few	CASSLNPGVGDTQYF	TGCGCCAGCAGCTTGAATCCGGGGGTGGGAGATACGCAGTATTTT
-	TRBV28	TRBJ2-6	few	CASSLTAPGANVLTF	TGTGCCAGCAGTTTAACCGCGCCTGGGGCCAACGTCCTGACTTTC
-	TRBV29-1	TRBJ2-7	few	CSVELGNEQYF	TGCAGCGTTGAACTTGGGAACGAGCAGTACTTC
TRBD1	TRBV24-1	TRBJ2-7	many	CATSDPQGESYEQYF	TGTGCCACCAGTGATCCCCAGGGGGAATCCTACGAGCAGTACTTC
-	TRBV30	TRBJ2-1	-	CAWAPGIGDEQFF	TGTGCCTGGGCCCCCGGGATAGGGGATGAGCAGTTCTTC
-	TRBV9	TRBJ2-7	-	CASSPRTTHSYEQYF	TGTGCCAGCAGCCCCCGGACGACCCACTCCTACGAGCAGTACTTC
TRBD1	TRBV27	TRBJ2-7	few	CASSWDRSNEQYF	TGTGCCAGCAGTTGGGACAGGTCTAACGAGCAGTACTTC
-	TRBV29-1	TRBJ2-2	-	CSVGGRGGTGELFF	TGCAGCGTCGGCGGGCGGGGAGGCACCGGGGAGCTGTTTTTT